This T cell receptor beta chain was obtained from a study of T-cell reconstitution after alpha-beta-depleted transplantation in children. TCRbeta library construction was performed incorporating unique molecular identifiers. MiXCR, applied by TCRdb to the PCR reads, yields one record per CDR3 protein. The repertoire includes almost 500,000 distinct CDR3 sequences, around an eighth of them detected once, and about 5.4% sits in the top ten. The length of the CDR3 is 13 residues. Germline V lookup: CDR1 SGHDT, CDR2 YYEEEE. V lost 4 bases to trimming and J lost 4 bases, with 12 bases between them. The sequenced sample was PBMCs from the stem cell graft donor, obtained from the stem cell graft. The rearrangement uses TRBV5-6 and TRBJ2-7; perhaps D is TRBD1 or TRBD2 (6 bases each). The TCR sequence derives from a human donor who donated a stem cell graft to a child with combined immunodeficiency. CDR3 sequence: CASSAGQTYEQYF. The CDR3 nucleotides read TGTGCCAGCAGCGCGGGACAAACTTACGAGCAGTACTTC.